The T cell receptor (beta chain) under discussion was sequenced for a study of monozygotic twins with cystic fibrosis. Study-level background: With about 15 PCR cycles, barcoded libraries came from around 3 micrograms of fragmented DNA. Study outcomes and limitations: Clonality was generally low (median around 0.0098), higher in the most severe patients. J usage was most co-twin-similar in 8 of 16 pairs, V in 13.

Details on this clone: Its antigen is unidentified.

The method was immunoSEQ multiplex PCR; TCRdb's version includes in-frame clones alone and lacks a portion of them. In the table there are some 31,000 clones, roughly 80% of which are singletons. V lost 7 bases and J 1 base, leaving 17 bases between the germline ends. The germline V gene has CDR1 MNHEY and CDR2 SMNVEV (reference sequence). This CDR3 is built from 16 residues. The V and J genes are TRBV27 and TRBJ2-1; D unclear. The source is a girl aged 2 to 10 with cystic fibrosis. Sequencing input: blood. The CDR3 DNA is TGTGCCAGCATGAATTCTTGGAGTTCTTCCTACAATGAGCAGTTCTTC. It codes for CASMNSWSSSYNEQFF.